These 10 T cell receptor beta chains were sequenced from one sample in a study. Using its own MiXCR run on the 5' RACE reads, TCRdb lists one record per CDR3 protein. This sample yields just under 65,000 distinct CDR3 sequences, of which roughly 22% are seen a single time; just under 3% belongs to the top ten. Material for sequencing was memory CD4+ T cells sorted from a lymph node. Subset indicated: memory CD4+ T cells, CD4+CD45RO+CD25-. These TCRs come from a female donor with breast cancer.

This clonotype was seen ten or more times. The CDR3 nucleotides are TGTGCCAGCAGCATCAGTGGGGAGACCCAGTACTTC. Its translation: CASSISGETQYF. The chain is built from TRBV7-6 and TRBJ2-5; D gene ambiguous. V lost 5 bases and J lost 5, with 9 bases in between. The germline V gene has CDR1 SGHVS and CDR2 FNYEAQ. The CDR3 is 12 residues long.

This clonotype was seen many times. The V and J genes are TRBV9 and TRBJ1-3; a weak D match, TRBD1 (6 bases). This CDR3 is built from 15 residues. Trimming removed 3 bases at V and 3 bases at J, with 13 bases between. In germline, CDR1 is SGDLS, CDR2 YYNGEE. Written as DNA, the CDR3 is TGTGCCAGCAGCGCTGGACAGTCTCGTGGAAACACCATATATTTT. It is translated as CASSAGQSRGNTIYF.

This clonotype came up a few times. V is TRBV20-1 and J is TRBJ2-5; D perhaps matches TRBD1 (6 bases). Trimming pared 5 bases from V and 5 bases from J, leaving 12 bases between. The CDR3 is made up of 12 amino acids. Germline CDR1 reads DFQATT; CDR2 reads SNEGSKA (reference sequence). CDR3 DNA sequence: TGCAGTGCTCCCACAGGGTCCGAGACCCAGTACTTC. Amino acids: CSAPTGSETQYF.

This clonotype was detected only a few times. This sequence joins TRBV9 and TRBJ1-1; D uncertain. CDR3 size: 15 residues. Germline V gene sequence: CDR1 SGDLS, CDR2 YYNGEE. Trimming took 2 bases from V and 4 from J, leaving 15 bases between them. Written as DNA, the CDR3 is TGTGCCAGCAGCGTCGACCCCCAGCGTGGCACTGAAGCTTTCTTT. This sequence encodes CASSVDPQRGTEAFF.

The rearrangement uses TRBV7-2 and TRBJ1-5; D may be TRBD1 (5 bases). V was shortened by 5 bases and J by 5 bases, with 22 bases between the two germline ends. The germline V gene has CDR1 SGHTA and CDR2 FQGNSA. The CDR3 contains 17 residues. CDR3 in DNA: TGTGCCAGCAGCCCGGAGGGTATTGGGGCGGACGATCAGCCCCAGCATTTT. Translation: CASSPEGIGADDQPQHF.

This clonotype was recorded at least ten times. V gene TRBV7-2 combines with J gene TRBJ2-5, with D perhaps TRBD1 (5 bases). Germline CDR1 reads SGHTA; CDR2 reads FQGNSA. V shed 1 base and J shed 2 bases, with 11 bases lying between them. The CDR3 consists of 15 residues. This CDR3 reads CASSLGGQIQETQYF. DNA for the CDR3: TGTGCCAGCAGCTTAGGGGGCCAAATTCAAGAGACCCAGTACTTC.

This chain joins TRBV18 and TRBJ2-7, with 7 bases matching TRBD2. The V segment lost 5 bases and the J segment 6 bases; nucleotides outside the gene matches: 10. CDR3 length: 14 residues. Germline V CDR1 and CDR2: KGHSH, LQKENI. The chain's CDR3 is CASSTRTGEGEQYF. In nucleotides, the CDR3 is TGTGCCAGCTCAACCCGAACGGGGGAGGGCGAGCAGTACTTC.

This clonotype occurred many times. The V call is TRBV29-1, the J call TRBJ1-2; D possibly corresponds to TRBD1 (5 bases). This CDR3 region has 13 residues. CDR1 is SQVTM, CDR2 ANQGSEA, per germline. The germline V and J ends were trimmed by 4 bases and 8 bases, with 17 bases remaining between them. The CDR3 sequence: CSVVVPVTGGYTF. The DNA of the CDR3 is TGCAGCGTTGTAGTCCCGGTAACAGGCGGCTACACCTTC.

This chain connects TRBV5-1 to TRBJ2-1; TRBD2 matches 11 bases. V gave up 0 bases and J gave up 6 bases; unmatched junction bases: 2. CDR3 size: 15 residues. CDR1 and CDR2 (germline): SGHRS, YFSETQ. The CDR3 region has the DNA TGCGCCAGCAGCTTGGGACTAGCGGGGACCAATGAGCAGTTCTTC. Its translation: CASSLGLAGTNEQFF.

CDR3 loop: CASSKELRSWAEAFF. Here the CDR3 DNA reads TGTGCCAGCAGCAAAGAACTAAGGTCCTGGGCTGAAGCTTTCTTT. The chain is built from TRBV21-1 and TRBJ1-1; the D call of TRBD1 is as the table states it, not checked on the DNA. TRBV21-1 is recorded as a pseudogene. The CDR3 length is 15 residues.